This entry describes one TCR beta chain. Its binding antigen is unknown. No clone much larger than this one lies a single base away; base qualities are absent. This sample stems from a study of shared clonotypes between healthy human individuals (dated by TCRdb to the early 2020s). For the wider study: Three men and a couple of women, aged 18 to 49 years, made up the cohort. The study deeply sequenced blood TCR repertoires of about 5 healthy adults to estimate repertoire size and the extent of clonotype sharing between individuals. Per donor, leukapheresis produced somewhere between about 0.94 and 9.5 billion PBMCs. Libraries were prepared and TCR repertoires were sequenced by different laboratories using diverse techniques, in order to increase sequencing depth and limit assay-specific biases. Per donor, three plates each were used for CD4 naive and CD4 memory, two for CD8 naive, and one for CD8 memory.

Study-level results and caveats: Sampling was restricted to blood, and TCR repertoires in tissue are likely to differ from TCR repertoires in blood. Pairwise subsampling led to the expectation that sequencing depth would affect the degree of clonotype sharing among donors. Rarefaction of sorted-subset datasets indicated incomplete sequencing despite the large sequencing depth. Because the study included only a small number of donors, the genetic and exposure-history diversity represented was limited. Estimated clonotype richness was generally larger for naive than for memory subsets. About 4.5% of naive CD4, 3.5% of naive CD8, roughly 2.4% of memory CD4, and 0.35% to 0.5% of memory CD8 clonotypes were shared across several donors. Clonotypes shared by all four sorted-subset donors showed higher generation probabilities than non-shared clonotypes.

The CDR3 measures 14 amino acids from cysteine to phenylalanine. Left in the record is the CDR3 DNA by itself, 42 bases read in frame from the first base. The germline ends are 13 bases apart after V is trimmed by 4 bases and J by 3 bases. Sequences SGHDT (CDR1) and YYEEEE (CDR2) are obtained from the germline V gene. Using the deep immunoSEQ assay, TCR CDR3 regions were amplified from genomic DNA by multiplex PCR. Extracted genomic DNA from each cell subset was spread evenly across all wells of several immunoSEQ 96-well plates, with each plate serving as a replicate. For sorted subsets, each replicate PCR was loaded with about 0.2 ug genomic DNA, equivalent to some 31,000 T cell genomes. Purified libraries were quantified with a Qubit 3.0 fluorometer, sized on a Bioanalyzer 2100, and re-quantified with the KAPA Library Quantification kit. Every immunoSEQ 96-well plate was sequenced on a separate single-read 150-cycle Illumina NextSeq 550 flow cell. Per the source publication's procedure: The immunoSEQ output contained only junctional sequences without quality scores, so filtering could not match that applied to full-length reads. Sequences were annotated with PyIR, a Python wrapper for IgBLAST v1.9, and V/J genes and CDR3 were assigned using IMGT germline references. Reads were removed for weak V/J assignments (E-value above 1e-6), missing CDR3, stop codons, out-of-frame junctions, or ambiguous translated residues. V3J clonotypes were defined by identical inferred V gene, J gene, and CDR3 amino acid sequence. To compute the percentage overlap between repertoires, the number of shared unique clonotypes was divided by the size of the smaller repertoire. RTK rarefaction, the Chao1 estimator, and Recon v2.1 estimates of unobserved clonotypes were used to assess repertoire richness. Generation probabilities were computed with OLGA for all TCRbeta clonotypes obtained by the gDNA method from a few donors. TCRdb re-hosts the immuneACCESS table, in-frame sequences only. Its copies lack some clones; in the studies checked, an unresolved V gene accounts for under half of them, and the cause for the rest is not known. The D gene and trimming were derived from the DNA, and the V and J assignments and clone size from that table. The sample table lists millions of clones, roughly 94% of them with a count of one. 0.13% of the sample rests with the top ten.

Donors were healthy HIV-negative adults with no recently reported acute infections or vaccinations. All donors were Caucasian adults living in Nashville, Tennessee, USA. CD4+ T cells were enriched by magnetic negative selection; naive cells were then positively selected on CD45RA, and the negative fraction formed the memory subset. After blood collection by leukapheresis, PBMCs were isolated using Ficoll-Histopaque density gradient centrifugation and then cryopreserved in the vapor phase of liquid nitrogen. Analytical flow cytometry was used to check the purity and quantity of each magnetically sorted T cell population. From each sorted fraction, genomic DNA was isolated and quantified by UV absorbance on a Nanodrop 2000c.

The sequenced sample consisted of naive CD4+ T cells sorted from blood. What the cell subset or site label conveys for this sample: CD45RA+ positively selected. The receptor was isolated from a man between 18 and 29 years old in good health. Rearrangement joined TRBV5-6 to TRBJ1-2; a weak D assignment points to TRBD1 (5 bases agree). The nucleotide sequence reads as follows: TGTGCCAGCAGCCCAGGGAATGGGTACTATGGCTACACCTTC. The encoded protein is CASSPGNGYYGYTF.